This record looks at one T cell receptor (beta chain) sequence and its context. Its target is unknown. The data were taken from a study of shared clonotypes between healthy human individuals. Study conclusions and caveats: Memory subsets generally showed lower estimated richness than naive subsets.

Produced via immunoSEQ multiplex PCR; TCRdb's table is partial and in-frame only. The sample lists fewer than 2.5 million clones, 90% to 95% occurring once. Germline V gene lookup returns CDR1 LNHDA and CDR2 SQIVND (reference sequence). V lost 10 bases, J lost 0 bases, and 16 bases lay in between. This CDR3 spans 14 amino acids. Caucasian adults residing in Nashville, Tennessee made up all the donors. The rearrangement uses TRBV19 and TRBJ2-7; the D gene could be TRBD1 or TRBD2 (5 bases each). This receptor was identified in a man aged 18 to 29 in good health. Some clones in this sample may be carry-over from other donors' samples. Sequences were obtained from naive CD4+ T cells from PBMCs. This sample's subset: CD45RA+ positively selected. CDR3 residues: CATSGRPSSYEQYF. CDR3 sequence (DNA): TGTGCCACCTCGGGACGGCCGAGCTCCTACGAGCAGTACTTC.